In its sample, the clone carrying this TCR beta chain was seen a few times. These data are taken from a study of T cells in Graves' hyperthyroidism and ophthalmopathy. From germline, CDR1 is MDHEN and CDR2 SYDVKM. V gave up 3 bases and J gave up 3 bases, with 8 bases separating them. There are 13 residues in the CDR3. Amplification of TCR beta CDR3 regions used RNA as the template. Initially, a first-round RT-PCR of the TCR CDR3 employed the HTBI primer set. TCRdb redid the calling of the multiplex PCR reads with MiXCR, one entry per CDR3 protein. Here the sample spans about 570,000 distinct CDR3 sequences, roughly 46% being singletons.

V usage is TRBV28 and J usage is TRBJ2-5; D gene uncertain. This TCR was recovered from an adult woman with Graves' disease, either hyperthyroidism or ophthalmopathy (not recorded which). Sequencing was performed on peripheral blood or thyroid tissue (not recorded which). The CDR3 DNA is TGTGCCAGCAGTTTTATGATAGAAGAGACCCAGTACTTC. It specifies CASSFMIEETQYF.